This T cell receptor beta chain was obtained from a study of beta chain features in type 1 diabetes. Study details: Healthy donors resembled patients in age, gender and cell yields.

Overall study results and limits: Across patients, naive, central memory and Treg TCRB repertoires exhibited apparently greater similarity than was observed across healthy donors. Shorter TCRB CDR3s, moderately but significantly so, were found in Type 1 diabetes patients in all four CD4+ subsets.

All of the isolated RNA was reverse transcribed, so expressed TCRB transcripts were sequenced. Deep immunoSEQ sequencing covered naive, central memory and regulatory T cell samples. Here immunoSEQ multiplex PCR was the method, and the copy in TCRdb shows in-frame clones only, minus some. The sample records a few hundred thousand clones, 15% being singletons. This clone was detected a few times. What it recognizes is unknown. Based on CD45RO/CCR7/CD25/CD127/CD95/CD27, CD4+ regulatory, stem cell-like memory, naive and central memory cells were sorted. Sequenced: naive CD4+ T cells from blood. The receptor was derived from a man aged 18-30 years with type 1 diabetes.

The CDR3 is CASSSPPPGLILSSYNEQFF. CDR3 DNA sequence: TGTGCCAGCAGCTCCCCCCCTCCGGGACTTATACTTAGCTCCTACAATGAGCAGTTCTTC. J is TRBJ2-1 and V is TRBV7-8, with D tentatively TRBD2 (6 bases). V was pared by 4 bases and J by 0 bases, with 25 bases between. The CDR3 length is 20 residues. CDR1 SGHVS and CDR2 FQNEAQ come from the germline V gene.